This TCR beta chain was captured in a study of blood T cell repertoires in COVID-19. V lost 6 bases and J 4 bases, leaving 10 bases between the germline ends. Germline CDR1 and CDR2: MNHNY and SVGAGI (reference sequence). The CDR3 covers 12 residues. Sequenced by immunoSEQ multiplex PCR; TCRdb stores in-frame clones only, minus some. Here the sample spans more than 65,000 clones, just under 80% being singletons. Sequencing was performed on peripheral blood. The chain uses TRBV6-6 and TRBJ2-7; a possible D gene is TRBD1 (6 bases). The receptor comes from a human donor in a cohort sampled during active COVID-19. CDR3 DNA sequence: TGTGCCAGCAGACACAGGGTATACGAGCAGTACTTC. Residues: CASRHRVYEQYF.